Below, one T cell receptor beta chain is given with its context. Antigen unknown. This sample was included in a study of CD8+CD57+ T cells in acquired aplastic anemia. Broader study findings: The same twenty-nine CD8+ CDR3 sequences occurred in patients and in controls.

Profiles of TCR beta VDJ and CDR3 were generated from a genomic DNA template. TCRdb passed the reads through MiXCR, listing each CDR3 protein once. The sample shows approximately 120,000 distinct CDR3 sequences, roughly 40% of them seen only once. Germline trimming cut 4 bases from V and 2 bases from J; bases unmatched to any gene: 7. CDR1 SGHTA and CDR2 FQGTGA come from the germline V gene. The CDR3 has 16 residues. Patients sequenced had flow cytometry evidence of CD8+CD57+ cell expansion. This sequence joins TRBV7-3 and TRBJ2-3, with 9 bases fitting TRBD2. Sequencing was performed on sorted CD4+, CD8+, or CD8+CD57+ T cells (not recorded which) from PBMCs. The receptor comes from a human donor with aplastic anemia. The CDR3 DNA reads TGTGCCAGCAGCTGGGGCGGGGGGGCACTCACAGATACGCAGTATTTT. It encodes CASSWGGGALTDTQYF.